The 26 T cell receptor beta chains below all came from one sample that was sequenced in a study of CD8 T cells in ankylosing spondylitis (dated by TCRdb to the late 2010s). Antigen specificity for these receptors is unknown. Study-wide findings and limitations: A TCR beta motif of about 8 highly homologous amino acid variants appeared characteristic of blood from ankylosing spondylitis patients.

The library relied on 5' RACE. Instrument used: Illumina HiSeq 2500. Starting from the raw public reads, TCRdb applied fastp trimming at Q25, assembled clones with MiXCR and retained in-frame beta chains. All rows with the same CDR3 protein become a single entry with the most common DNA and genes. This sample lists 500,000 to 650,000 distinct CDR3 sequences; approximately 5.3% were detected once. The ten largest account for 3% to 4% of the sample. Sequences were obtained from blood, either unsorted or a sorted T cell fraction (not recorded which). The receptors come from a male donor with ankylosing spondylitis.

This clonotype was recorded at least ten times. V and J are TRBV28 and TRBJ2-7; D ambiguous. This CDR3 spans 15 amino acids. Germline assignment: CDR1 MDHEN and CDR2 SYDVKM. The V end was cut by 3 bases, the J end by 3 bases, with 15 bases between. The CDR3 spells CASSFVGGAIYEQYF. The CDR3 DNA is TGTGCCAGCAGTTTCGTCGGCGGAGCAATCTACGAGCAGTACTTC.

This clonotype was seen ten or more times. This CDR3 is CSVDLGRNYGYTF. The CDR3 DNA is TGCAGCGTTGATTTGGGACGTAACTATGGCTACACCTTC. The chain carries TRBV29-1 and TRBJ1-2, with a tentative D call TRBD1 (5 bases). CDR1 and CDR2 from the germline V gene are SQVTM and ANQGSEA. The CDR3 sequence is 13 residues long. V lost 3 bases to trimming and J lost 1 base, with 9 bases between them.

In this sample, this clonotype turned up many times. The J gene is TRBJ2-7, the V gene TRBV7-2, with a possible D match to TRBD1 (6 bases). V dropped 0 bases and J dropped 1 base, with 13 bases sitting between them. Germline CDR1 reads SGHTA; CDR2 reads FQGNSA. This CDR3 has 16 residues. CDR3 DNA: TGTGCCAGCAGCTTAGCGGGGACACTAAGATCCTACGAGCAGTACTTC. It encodes CASSLAGTLRSYEQYF.

This clonotype was seen ten or more times. This sequence joins TRBV28 and TRBJ2-2; 9 nucleotides line up with TRBD1. This CDR3 comprises 16 residues. Per germline, CDR1 MDHEN and CDR2 SYDVKM. With V trimmed by 5 bases and J by 5 bases, 9 bases remained unmatched. The CDR3 loop reads CASSPPGQGNTGELFF. The DNA for the CDR3 is TGTGCCAGCAGTCCCCCGGGACAGGGAAATACCGGGGAGCTGTTTTTT.

This clonotype was observed at least ten times. The chain couples TRBV6-2 or TRBV6-3 to TRBJ2-7; D is perhaps TRBD1 or TRBD2 (5 bases each). CDR3 size: 15 residues. Between the trimmed V and J ends, which lost 5 bases and 2 bases, there was a span of 16 bases. CDR1 is MNHEY, CDR2 SVGEGT, per germline. This CDR3 is CASSPTDMGAYEQYF. The CDR3 DNA is TGTGCCAGCAGTCCGACAGATATGGGGGCCTACGAGCAGTACTTC.

This chain joins TRBV18 and TRBJ2-7, with 9 bases identical to TRBD1. The J call may not be correct, given that the DNA end is closer to TRBJ2-1. The CDR3 spans 15 residues. Germline loops: CDR1 KGHSH, CDR2 LQKENI. The CDR3: CASSPPGQGFYEQFF. The DNA for the CDR3 is TGTGCCAGCTCACCACCGGGACAGGGCTTCTACGAGCAGTTCTTC.

This clonotype was counted at least ten times. The rearrangement uses TRBV7-2 and TRBJ2-1; a weak D match, TRBD2 (7 bases). The CDR3 is 15 amino acids. V lost 3 bases, J lost 8 bases, and 17 bases lay in between. Germline V gives CDR1 SGHTA, CDR2 FQGNSA. CDR3 DNA: TGTGCCAGCAGCTTCCGCGCGGGGGCCGGGGATGAGCAGTTCTTC. This gives the protein CASSFRAGAGDEQFF. Variable domain in full (rest from reference TRBV7-2 and TRBJ2-1): GAGVSQSPSNKVTEKGKDVELRCDPISGHTALYWYRQSLGQGLEFLIYFQGNSAPDKSGLPSDRFSAERTGGSVSTLTIQRTQQEDSAVYLCASSFRAGAGDEQFFGPGTRLTVL.

This clonotype appeared a few times. The genes are TRBV20-1 and TRBJ2-1; D is unclear. V was pared by 3 bases and J by 8 bases, with 14 bases between. The CDR3 is 13 residues long. Germline-derived CDR1 and CDR2 are DFQATT and SNEGSKA (reference sequence). DNA for the CDR3: TGCAGTGCTAGTCTTCAGCGAAGTTATGAGCAGTTCTTC. Amino acids: CSASLQRSYEQFF.

The table lists this clonotype with a few counts. The genes are TRBV7-8 and TRBJ1-1; D is possibly TRBD1 (5 bases). Germline V gene data show CDR1 as SGHVS and CDR2 as FQNEAQ. The CDR3 has 17 amino acids. V lost 4 bases and J 5 bases, leaving 23 bases between the germline ends. CDR3 protein: CASSSRPGYVVLTEAFF. In nucleotides, the CDR3 is TGTGCCAGCAGCTCACGTCCAGGGTACGTCGTGTTGACTGAAGCTTTCTTT.

This clonotype occurred many times. This sequence joins TRBV4-2 and TRBJ1-2; no reliable D call. The CDR3 has 14 residues. Trimming left V 0 bases short and J 8 bases short, with 13 bases between. Germline-derived CDR1 and CDR2 are LGHNA and YNFKEQ. The CDR3 region has the DNA TGTGCCAGCAGCCAAGATAAAAGGCTGTCCGGCTACACCTTC. This gives the protein CASSQDKRLSGYTF.

This sequence joins TRBV20-1 and TRBJ2-7; 7 nucleotides match TRBD1. The CDR3 has 15 residues. Germline V gene lookup returns CDR1 DFQATT and CDR2 SNEGSKA (reference sequence). Germline trimming cut 1 base from V and 7 bases from J; bases unmatched to any gene: 13. In DNA form, the CDR3 reads TGCAGTGCTAGAGTTCCGACAGGGATGTTGATTGAGCAGTACTTC. It specifies CSARVPTGMLIEQYF.

At least ten counts were recorded for this clonotype. This chain connects TRBV4-3 to TRBJ2-1, with 9 bases aligning to TRBD2. Germline assignment: CDR1 LGHNA and CDR2 YSLEER. With V trimmed by 4 bases and J by 8 bases, 6 bases remained unmatched. The CDR3 contains 14 residues. CDR3 in amino acids: CASSLREGGDEQFF. The CDR3 region has the DNA TGCGCCAGCAGCCTGCGGGAGGGGGGGGATGAGCAGTTCTTC.

This clonotype was seen at least ten times. This chain joins TRBV10-3 and TRBJ2-7, with 8 bases fitting TRBD2. CDR3 length equals 15 residues. The trim removed 4 bases at V and 1 base at J, leaving 6 bases unmatched. The germline V gene has CDR1 ENHRY and CDR2 SYGVKD. CDR3 protein: CAISATAGGSYEQYF. For the CDR3, the DNA is TGTGCCATCAGTGCGACCGCGGGGGGTTCCTACGAGCAGTACTTC.

There are many counts of this clonotype. Written as DNA, the CDR3 is TGTGCCAGCAGCGATACAGGGGGCCAAGAGACCCAGTACTTC. Translation: CASSDTGGQETQYF. J is TRBJ2-5 and V is TRBV7-9, with 8 bases matching TRBD1. Unmatched junction bases numbered 3, after V lost 5 bases and J lost 1 base. CDR1 SEHNR and CDR2 FQNEAQ come from the germline V gene (reference sequence). The CDR3 runs 14 residues.

This clonotype was recorded many times. The V and J genes are TRBV5-1 and TRBJ1-1; D uncertain. CDR1 SGHRS and CDR2 YFSETQ come from the germline V gene. The length of the CDR3 is 16 residues. Trimming shortened V by 1 base and J by 2 bases, and 15 bases separated the two germline ends. CDR3 amino acids: CASSLSSLPLNTEAFF. The CDR3 DNA is TGCGCCAGCAGCTTGAGCTCTCTACCCCTTAACACTGAAGCTTTCTTT.

The chain employs TRBV7-2 and TRBJ2-5, with TRBD1 matching over 9 bases. The CDR3 has 15 residues. V was clipped by 5 bases and J by 7 bases; unmatched bases: 11. The germline V gene has CDR1 SGHTA and CDR2 FQGNSA. The CDR3 nucleotides are TGTGCCAGCAGCCTGACAGGGGGAGTAGCGGGGACCCAGTACTTC. Protein: CASSLTGGVAGTQYF.

This clonotype was counted ten times or more. The CDR3 protein is CSARVPRDHHRANEKLFF. As DNA, the CDR3 is TGCAGTGCTAGAGTCCCGAGAGACCATCATCGGGCTAATGAAAAACTGTTTTTT. This chain joins TRBV20-1 and TRBJ1-4; D gene ambiguous. Germline CDR1 and CDR2: DFQATT and SNEGSKA (reference sequence). The CDR3 length is 18 residues. V lost 1 base and J 3 bases, leaving 21 bases between the germline ends.

The table lists this clonotype with many counts. The chain couples TRBV28 to TRBJ2-3; the match to TRBD2 covers 9 bases. The CDR3 covers 14 residues. V trimming: 6 bases; J trimming: 3 bases; junction bases outside the gene matches: 4. Germline lookup yields CDR1 MDHEN and CDR2 SYDVKM. The CDR3 loop reads CASRSGGTTDTQYF. The CDR3 region has the DNA TGTGCCAGCAGGAGCGGGGGGACGACAGATACGCAGTATTTT.

This clonotype was recorded at least ten times. The V and J genes are TRBV20-1 and TRBJ2-7, with TRBD2 identical over 11 bases. CDR1 is DFQATT and CDR2 is SNEGSKA in the germline V gene (reference sequence). V gave up 6 bases and J gave up 7 bases; unmatched junction bases: 5. CDR3 size: 12 residues. The CDR3: CSAHPSGREQYF. In nucleotides, the CDR3 is TGCAGTGCCCATCCTAGCGGGAGGGAGCAGTACTTC.

The rearrangement joins TRBV28 to TRBJ2-5, with TRBD1 identical over 10 bases. Germline CDR1 MDHEN, CDR2 SYDVKM. V was pared by 11 bases and J by 4 bases, with 25 bases of the junction left unmatched. The CDR3 sequence is 19 residues long. In DNA, the CDR3 is TGTGCCCTCAGTTTAGAATTTGGGGTCTGGGACAGGGGAATAGAGACCCAGTACTTC. This encodes CALSLEFGVWDRGIETQYF.

This clonotype was seen many times. The chain links TRBV30 to TRBJ2-5; D unresolved. Trimming cost V 2 bases and J 1 base, with 8 bases left between them. The CDR3 extends over 13 amino acids. CDR1 and CDR2 from the germline V gene are GTSNPN and SVGIG (reference sequence). The CDR3 nucleotides read TGTGCCTGGAGTATGATCGTCCAAGAGACCCAGTACTTC. As protein: CAWSMIVQETQYF.

The gene calls are TRBV11-2 and TRBJ2-1; D may be TRBD1 (5 bases). V was shortened by 5 bases and J by 6 bases, with 32 bases between the two germline ends. In germline, CDR1 is SGHAT, CDR2 FQNNGV. The CDR3 consists of 20 residues. The CDR3 is CASSRTQHRPAQLTPNEQFF. CDR3 nucleotides: TGTGCCAGCAGCCGAACCCAACACAGGCCAGCACAATTGACCCCCAATGAGCAGTTCTTC.

This clonotype was picked up many times. The chain joins TRBV10-3 to TRBJ1-2; 9 bases are shared with TRBD1. CDR3 length equals 12 residues. V trimming: 5 bases; J trimming: 6 bases; junction bases outside the gene matches: 1. Germline values: CDR1 ENHRY, CDR2 SYGVKD. The CDR3 region is CAISRDRDGYTF. In nucleotides, the CDR3 is TGTGCCATCAGTCGGGACAGGGATGGCTACACCTTC.

The chain has TRBV4-3 and TRBJ2-3, with TRBD2 matching 10 bases. J gave up 4 bases and V 0 bases, and 4 bases lay outside the gene matches. CDR1 and CDR2 from the germline V gene are LGHNA and YSLEER. The CDR3 covers 16 residues. DNA for the CDR3: TGCGCCAGCAGCCAAGATCTAGCGGGAGAAGCAGATACGCAGTATTTT. This translates into CASSQDLAGEADTQYF.

At least ten counts were recorded for this clonotype. The rearrangement uses TRBV5-1 and TRBJ2-3; D is unresolved. Germline assignment: CDR1 SGHRS and CDR2 YFSETQ. V was trimmed by 0 bases and J by 0 bases, leaving 23 bases between them. This CDR3 region has 20 residues. CDR3 sequence reads: CASSLARASWQIPSTDTQYF. CDR3 nucleotides: TGCGCCAGCAGCTTGGCTCGGGCGTCATGGCAGATTCCTAGCACAGATACGCAGTATTTT. Complete variable domain (other parts from reference TRBV5-1 and TRBJ2-3): KAGVTQTPRYLIKTRGQQVTLSCSPISGHRSVSWYQQTPGQGLQFLFEYFSETQRNKGNFPGRFSGRQFSNSRSEMNVSTLELGDSALYLCASSLARASWQIPSTDTQYFGPGTRLTVL.

Ten or more counts support this clonotype. V usage is TRBV4-3 and J usage is TRBJ2-3; D is unresolved. There are 13 residues in the CDR3. CDR1 is LGHNA, CDR2 YSLEER, per germline. Trimming shortened V by 0 bases and J by 3 bases, and 4 bases separated the two germline ends. The CDR3 DNA is TGCGCCAGCAGCCAAGATTGGACAGATACGCAGTATTTT. Translating gives CASSQDWTDTQYF.